This record looks at one TCR beta chain sequence and its context. For the second PCR, which ran for about 6 to 11 cycles, a sample-barcoded 5' primer and a J-beta primer mix were used. TCRdb processed the 5' RACE reads anew with MiXCR; each CDR3 protein has one entry. The repertoire has approximately 1,000,000 distinct CDR3 sequences, under 40% of them found once; the top ten carry approximately 14%. The CDR3 loop spans 15 amino acids. V shed 0 bases, J shed 2 bases, and the junction held 6 bases outside the gene matches. Germline V gives CDR1 DFQATT, CDR2 SNEGSKA (reference sequence). The data stem from a study of blood T cells in healthy people across ages.

The specimen sequenced was blood. The sequence was collected from a man between 18 and 35 years old in good health. The rearrangement joins TRBV20-1 to TRBJ1-2, with TRBD1 matching over 7 bases. The CDR3 is CSAREGGWVNYGYTF. DNA of the CDR3: TGCAGTGCTAGAGAAGGGGGCTGGGTAAACTATGGCTACACCTTC.